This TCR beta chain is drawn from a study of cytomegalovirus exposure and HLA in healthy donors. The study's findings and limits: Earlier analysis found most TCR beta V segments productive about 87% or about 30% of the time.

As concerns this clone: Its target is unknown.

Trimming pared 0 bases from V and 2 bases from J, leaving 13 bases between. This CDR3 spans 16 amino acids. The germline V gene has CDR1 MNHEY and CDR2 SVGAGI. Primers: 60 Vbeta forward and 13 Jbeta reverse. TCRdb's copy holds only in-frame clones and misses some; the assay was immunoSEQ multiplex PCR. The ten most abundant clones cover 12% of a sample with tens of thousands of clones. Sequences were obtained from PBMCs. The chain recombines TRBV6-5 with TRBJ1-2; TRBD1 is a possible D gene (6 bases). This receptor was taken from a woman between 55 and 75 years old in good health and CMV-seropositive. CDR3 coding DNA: TGTGCCAGCAGTTACTCGGCAGGGGAGAGGAACTATGGCTACACCTTC. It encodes CASSYSAGERNYGYTF.